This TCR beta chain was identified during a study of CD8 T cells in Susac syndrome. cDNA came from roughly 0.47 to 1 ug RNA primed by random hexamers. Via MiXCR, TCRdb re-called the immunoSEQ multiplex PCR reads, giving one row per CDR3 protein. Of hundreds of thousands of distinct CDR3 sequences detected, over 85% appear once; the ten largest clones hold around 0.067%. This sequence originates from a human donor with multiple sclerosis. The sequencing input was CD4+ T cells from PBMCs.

The CDR3 sequence: CASSLTGVTEAFF. The CDR3 nucleotides read TGCGCCAGCAGCCTTACAGGGGTCACTGAAGCTTTCTTT. The V call is TRBV5-1, the J call TRBJ1-1, with 7 bases identical to TRBD1. The CDR3 loop spans 13 amino acids. Trimming took 4 bases from V and 4 from J; bases not matched to a gene: 4. Per germline, CDR1 SGHRS and CDR2 YFSETQ.